The T cell receptor beta chain described here comes from a study of blood T cell repertoires in COVID-19. In the study overall: Researchers got acute and convalescent COVID-19 samples from the United States, Italy and Spain. Sample material is recorded as cDNA or gDNA derived from T cells, B-cell-depleted T cells, or PBMCs.

The CDR3 runs 16 residues. The germline CDR1 and CDR2 sequences are SNHLY and FYNNEI. With V trimmed by 6 bases and J by 1 base, 8 bases remained unmatched. This clone was picked up one time. In the source study's methods: For nucleated cells, counts were estimated from reference gene primer amplification. Here immunoSEQ multiplex PCR was the method, and the copy in TCRdb shows in-frame clones only, minus some. V, J and clone size reflect that table, while D and trimming were determined from the DNA. The profile shows 200,000 to 300,000 clones, more than 75% of them singletons. The chain combines TRBV2 with TRBJ2-3; 9 bases align to TRBD2. The specimen sequenced was peripheral blood. This TCR was sampled from a woman aged 55-70 years with COVID-19, enrolled during active disease. CDR3 bases: TGTGCCAGCAGCCTGGCTAGCGGGAAAGGCACAGATACGCAGTATTTT. It translates to CASSLASGKGTDTQYF.